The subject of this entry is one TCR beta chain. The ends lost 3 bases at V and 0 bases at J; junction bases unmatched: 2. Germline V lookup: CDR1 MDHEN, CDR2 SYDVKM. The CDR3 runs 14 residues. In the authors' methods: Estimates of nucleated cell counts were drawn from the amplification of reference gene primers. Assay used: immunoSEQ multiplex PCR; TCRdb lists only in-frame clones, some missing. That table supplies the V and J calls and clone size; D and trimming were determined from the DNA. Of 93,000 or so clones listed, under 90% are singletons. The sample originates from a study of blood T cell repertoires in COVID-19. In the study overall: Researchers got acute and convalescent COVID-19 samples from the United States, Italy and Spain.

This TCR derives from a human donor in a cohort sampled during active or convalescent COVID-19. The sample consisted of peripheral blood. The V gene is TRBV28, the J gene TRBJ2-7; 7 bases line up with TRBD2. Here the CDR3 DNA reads TGTGCCAGCAGTTTCGGGGGGAGCTCCTACGAGCAGTACTTC. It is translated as CASSFGGSSYEQYF.